These 6 T cell receptor beta chains were sequenced from one sample in a study of PD-1 blockade in classical Hodgkin lymphoma. Here immunoSEQ multiplex PCR was the method, and the copy in TCRdb shows in-frame clones only, minus some. The sample has 9,500 to 12,000 clones, about 80% seen once. Every patient experienced relapse after autologous stem cell transplantation, and brentuximab vedotin exposure varied. Sample: peripheral blood mononuclear cells (PBMCs), taken before the second cycle of nivolumab. The receptors shown here come from a human donor with classical Hodgkin lymphoma.

The J gene is TRBJ2-3, the V gene TRBV9; 8 bases map to TRBD2. The CDR3 spans 15 residues. Germline V lookup: CDR1 SGDLS, CDR2 YYNGEE. Unmatched junction bases numbered 4, after V lost 2 bases and J lost 2 bases. The CDR3 loop reads CASSVLAGPTDTQYF. Here the CDR3 DNA reads TGTGCCAGCAGCGTTCTAGCGGGCCCCACAGATACGCAGTATTTT.

The chain employs TRBV5-5 and TRBJ1-5, with no clear D. V was clipped by 0 bases and J by 0 bases, with 7 bases between them. CDR1 and CDR2 (germline): SGHKS, YYEKEE (reference sequence). This CDR3 region has 15 residues. The chain's CDR3 is CASSLEAASNQPQHF. In DNA, the CDR3 is TGTGCCAGCAGCTTGGAGGCAGCTAGCAATCAGCCCCAGCATTTT.

J is TRBJ2-1 and V is TRBV5-1, with a weak D call TRBD1 (6 bases). The V gene lost 1 base and the J gene lost 2 bases, with 10 bases spanning the gap. Germline V gene data show CDR1 as SGHRS and CDR2 as YFSETQ. The CDR3 consists of 15 residues. The CDR3 DNA reads as TGCGCCAGCAGCTTGAGCAGGACAGCCTACAATGAGCAGTTCTTC. Its translation: CASSLSRTAYNEQFF.

The chain carries TRBV7-6 and TRBJ2-5; D uncertain. The CDR3 is made up of 13 amino acids. The V and J ends lost 1 base and 5 bases respectively, with 8 bases between them. The V gene's germline CDR1 is SGHVS and CDR2 FNYEAQ. In DNA form, the CDR3 reads TGTGCCAGCAGCTTAGAGATATATGAGACCCAGTACTTC. Its protein is CASSLEIYETQYF.

CDR3 in amino acids: CASSPGMGSGNTIYF. DNA for the CDR3: TGTGCCAGCAGTCCAGGGATGGGATCTGGAAACACCATATATTTT. This sequence joins TRBV7-3 and TRBJ1-3; D is possibly TRBD1 (5 bases). V was cut by 6 bases and J by 1 base, with 13 bases left in between. CDR3 length equals 15 residues. CDR1 and CDR2 from the germline V gene are SGHTA and FQGTGA.

V gene TRBV7-2 combines with J gene TRBJ2-3; 8 bases are shared with TRBD2. From germline, CDR1 is SGHTA and CDR2 FQGNSA. This CDR3 is built from 15 residues. V gave up 3 bases and J gave up 1 base; unmatched junction bases: 3. The CDR3 DNA is TGTGCCAGCAGCTTGACTAGCGCCCGCACAGATACGCAGTATTTT. Translated, it gives CASSLTSARTDTQYF.